A single sample gave rise to the 10 T cell receptor beta chains below, sequenced in a study of T cell responses to AZD1222 COVID-19 vaccine. Assay: immunoSEQ multiplex PCR; the TCRdb copy retains only in-frame clones and omits some. The table records about 130,000 clones, around 85% of them present only once. This specimen was peripheral blood, taken 28 days after the second AZD1222 dose. These receptors were obtained from an adult who received the AZD1222 COVID-19 vaccine.

The CDR3 bases are TGTGCCACCAGCTGGACCGGGACAGGGGCAGACGAGCAGTACTTC. The encoded protein is CATSWTGTGADEQYF. The rearrangement uses TRBV15 and TRBJ2-7; TRBD1 aligns across 10 bases. The CDR3 has 15 residues. CDR1 is LNHNV, CDR2 YYDKDF, per germline (reference sequence). With V trimmed by 5 bases and J by 5 bases, 9 bases remained unmatched.

This clone was picked up one time. The chain couples TRBV6-4 to TRBJ2-6, with TRBD1 as a possible D gene (7 bases). Germline CDR1 is MRHNA and CDR2 is SNTAGT. The CDR3 covers 15 residues. V lost 6 bases and J lost 4, with 13 bases in between. Here the CDR3 reads CASSLRGDGANVLTF. CDR3 nucleotides: TGTGCCAGCAGCCTCAGGGGGGACGGGGCCAACGTCCTGACTTTC.

The chain uses TRBV5-1 and TRBJ2-7; TRBD2 might be the D (5 bases). The V gene lost 2 bases and the J gene lost 3 bases, with 18 bases spanning the gap. Germline-derived CDR1 and CDR2 are SGHRS and YFSETQ. This CDR3 comprises 16 residues. The CDR3 DNA is TGCGCCAGCAGCTTTGGCGGGCTGGCTGGTGGCTACGAGCAGTACTTC. Translating gives CASSFGGLAGGYEQYF.

The chain is built from TRBV4-2 and TRBJ1-2, with D unresolved. The V end was cut by 1 base, the J end by 8 bases, with 8 bases between. The CDR3 covers 12 residues. The germline CDR1 and CDR2 sequences are LGHNA and YNFKEQ. CDR3 loop: CASSQGDRGYTF. CDR3 DNA sequence: TGTGCCAGCAGCCAAGGGGATCGCGGCTACACCTTC.

The J gene is TRBJ1-6, the V gene TRBV6-5; a weak D match, TRBD1 (5 bases). V was clipped by 8 bases and J by 5 bases, with 16 bases between them. This CDR3 is 15 amino acids long. CDR1 is MNHEY and CDR2 is SVGAGI in the germline V gene. The CDR3 nucleotides are TGTGCCAGCGGGGACCGGGAGACGAATAATTCACCCCTCCACTTT. Its translation is CASGDRETNNSPLHF.

The V gene is TRBV3-1 (or the pseudogene TRBV3-2), the J gene TRBJ2-7; D uncertain. The CDR3 spans 8 residues. Germline V CDR1 and CDR2: LGHDT, YNNKEL (reference sequence). The CDR3 protein is CSVLEQYF. The CDR3 DNA follows: TGTTCTGTTCTGGAGCAGTACTTC.

This clone came up once. The genes are TRBV7-2 and TRBJ1-5, with no clear D. Germline CDR1 reads SGHTA; CDR2 reads FQGNSA. The CDR3 runs 14 residues. The V end was cut by 4 bases, the J end by 0 bases, with 7 bases between. CDR3 loop: CASSYGGSNQPQHF. In DNA, the CDR3 is TGTGCCAGCAGCTACGGCGGTAGCAATCAGCCCCAGCATTTT.

The gene calls are TRBV11-2 and TRBJ1-5; 9 nucleotides line up with TRBD1. The germline V gene encodes CDR1 SGHAT and CDR2 FQNNGV. V dropped 1 base and J dropped 12; count of bases not matched to a gene: 4. The CDR3 consists of 13 residues. The chain's CDR3 is CASSLADRGIQHF. As DNA, the CDR3 is TGTGCCAGCAGCTTAGCCGACAGGGGGATCCAGCATTTT.

The V and J genes are TRBV6-1 and TRBJ1-5, with 8 bases aligning to TRBD1. V trimming: 2 bases; J trimming: 6 bases; junction bases outside the gene matches: 3. Per germline, CDR1 MNHNS and CDR2 SASEGT. The CDR3 is 14 residues long. The CDR3 region has the DNA TGTGCCAGCAGTGAACCGGGACAGGTTCAGCCCCAGCATTTT. Translated: CASSEPGQVQPQHF.

The chain carries TRBV5-1 and TRBJ2-2; TRBD1 matches at 11 bases. From germline, CDR1 is SGHRS and CDR2 YFSETQ. This CDR3 has 15 amino acids. The V and J ends lost 4 bases and 3 bases, in that order; junction bases with no gene match: 2. CDR3 region: CASSRDRGDTGELFF. CDR3 bases: TGCGCCAGCAGCCGGGACAGGGGGGACACCGGGGAGCTGTTTTTT.